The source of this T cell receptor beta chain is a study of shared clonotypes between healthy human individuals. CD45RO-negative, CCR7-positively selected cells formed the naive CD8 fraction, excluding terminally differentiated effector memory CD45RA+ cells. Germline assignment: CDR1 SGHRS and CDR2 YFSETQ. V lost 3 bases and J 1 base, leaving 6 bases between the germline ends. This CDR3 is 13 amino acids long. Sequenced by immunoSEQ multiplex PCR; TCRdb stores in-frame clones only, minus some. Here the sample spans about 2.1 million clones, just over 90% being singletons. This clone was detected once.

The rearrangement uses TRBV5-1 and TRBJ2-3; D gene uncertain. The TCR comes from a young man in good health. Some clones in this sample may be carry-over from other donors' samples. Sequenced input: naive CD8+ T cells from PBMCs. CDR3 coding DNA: TGCGCCAGCAGCTCTTTCGGCACAGATACGCAGTATTTT. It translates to CASSSFGTDTQYF.